The 14 T cell receptor beta chains reported below all come from one sample, sequenced in a study of CD8 T cells in Susac syndrome. Random hexamers primed reverse transcription of about 0.45 to 1 ug RNA. One entry per CDR3 protein, called by TCRdb with MiXCR from the immunoSEQ multiplex PCR reads. Counted here are approximately 210,000 distinct CDR3 sequences, about 95% occurring once; the ten biggest clones make up roughly 0.09%. Sequencing was done on a sample of CD4+ T cells from PBMCs. Source of these receptors: a human donor with multiple sclerosis.

The chain couples TRBV29-1 to TRBJ2-7, with D maybe TRBD1 (6 bases). The CDR3 is 13 amino acids. V was cut by 3 bases and J by 6 bases, with 15 bases left in between. Germline CDR1 is SQVTM and CDR2 is ANQGSEA. CDR3 coding DNA: TGCAGCGTTGAGGCTGGGGGCCGAGGCGAGCAGTACTTC. Its protein product is CSVEAGGRGEQYF.

CDR3 amino acids: CSVHGTDNTEAFF. As DNA, the CDR3 is TGCAGCGTACACGGGACAGACAACACTGAAGCTTTCTTT. The chain has TRBV29-1 and TRBJ1-1; 7 nucleotides match TRBD1. V lost 6 bases to trimming and J lost 2 bases; unmatched junction nucleotides: 6. CDR3 length equals 13 residues. CDR1 and CDR2 from the germline V gene are SQVTM and ANQGSEA.

The chain has TRBV2 and TRBJ2-7; 7 positions agree with TRBD1. The J segment lost 1 base and the V segment lost 7 bases, leaving 7 bases of the junction unmatched. In germline, CDR1 is SNHLY, CDR2 FYNNEI. The CDR3 has 14 amino acids. Here the CDR3 reads CASITGQVSYEQYF. The CDR3 DNA reads as TGTGCCAGCATTACCGGACAGGTATCCTACGAGCAGTACTTC.

V is TRBV25-1 and J is TRBJ1-2; no clear D. The CDR3 is 13 amino acids. The germline V gene has CDR1 MGHDK and CDR2 SYGVNS. With 0 bases removed from V and 8 bases from J, the gap between germline ends came to 10 bases. The CDR3 DNA reads as TGTGCCAGCAGTGAATACCCGGGTTACGGCTACACCTTC. It is translated as CASSEYPGYGYTF.

The DNA of the CDR3 is TGTGCCAGCGTCGAGACAGGTATCACCGAGCAGTACTTC. It codes for CASVETGITEQYF. The chain couples TRBV18 to TRBJ2-7; possible D gene TRBD1, 6 bases. Trimming shortened V by 8 bases and J by 6 bases, and 17 bases separated the two germline ends. The CDR3 length is 13 residues. CDR1 is KGHSH and CDR2 is LQKENI in the germline V gene.

The chain joins TRBV25-1 to TRBJ2-1, with D uncertain. This CDR3 is built from 13 residues. Germline V lookup: CDR1 MGHDK, CDR2 SYGVNS. The V end was cut by 8 bases, the J end by 4 bases, with 12 bases between. CDR3 in amino acids: CASYSDQYNEQFF. The CDR3 DNA follows: TGTGCCAGCTACTCCGACCAATACAATGAGCAGTTCTTC.

This chain links TRBV15 with TRBJ1-2; 7 bases align to TRBD1. The CDR3 extends over 14 amino acids. V lost 7 bases and J lost 5; bases outside the gene matches: 10. Germline-derived CDR1 and CDR2 are LNHNV and YYDKDF (reference sequence). The CDR3 nucleotides are TGTGCCACCACTCGTGGAGGGGGCGCATATGGCTACACCTTC. This codes for CATTRGGGAYGYTF.

V gene TRBV9 combines with J gene TRBJ1-2; tentative D call: TRBD1 (5 bases). CDR3 length: 14 amino acids. The germline CDR1 and CDR2 sequences are SGDLS and YYNGEE. Trimming pared 2 bases from V and 4 bases from J, leaving 12 bases between. CDR3 in DNA: TGTGCCAGCAGCGTGGGGGGACGGAGCTATGGCTACACCTTC. Translated: CASSVGGRSYGYTF.

This clonotype was seen only once. The rearrangement links TRBV9 to TRBJ2-7; no clear D. The CDR3 has 13 residues. V was shortened by 0 bases and J by 6 bases, with 10 bases between the two germline ends. Germline V gene lookup returns CDR1 SGDLS and CDR2 YYNGEE. CDR3 nucleotides: TGTGCCAGCAGCGTAGGGGCTTGGGGCGAGCAGTACTTC. Translation: CASSVGAWGEQYF.

This clonotype appeared a single time. CDR3 in amino acids: CASSQDLPAYGYTF. The CDR3 DNA follows: TGCGCCAGCAGCCAAGATCTTCCCGCGTATGGCTACACCTTC. The chain combines TRBV4-1 with TRBJ1-2; D is ambiguous. The V and J ends lost 0 bases and 5 bases respectively, with 10 bases between them. The CDR3 covers 14 residues. In germline, CDR1 is MGHRA, CDR2 YSYEKL.

The CDR3 reads CASSEPTTGNTEAFF. DNA of the CDR3: TGTGCCAGCAGTGAACCGACGACTGGGAACACTGAAGCTTTCTTT. The rearrangement links TRBV25-1 to TRBJ1-1, with D unclear. The CDR3 contains 15 residues. Germline V gives CDR1 MGHDK, CDR2 SYGVNS. Trimming removed 2 bases from V and 1 base from J, with 11 bases in between.

This clonotype was seen only once. The V and J genes are TRBV12-3 or TRBV12-4 and TRBJ1-5; D might be TRBD1 (5 bases). V lost 8 bases to trimming and J lost 3 bases, with 11 bases between them. The CDR3 length is 13 residues. The CDR3 loop reads CASGDSDNQPQHF. The CDR3 coding sequence is TGTGCCAGCGGCGACAGCGACAATCAGCCCCAGCATTTT.

About this clonotype: One end of the junction fails to match germline, which may point to a read error. The chain is built from TRBV20-1 and TRBJ2-1; D is tentatively TRBD1 or TRBD2 (5 bases each). The CDR3 spans 12 residues. Germline V lookup: CDR1 DFQATT, CDR2 SNEGSKA (reference sequence). The CDR3 loop is CSARFQDGARVF. CDR3 in DNA: TGCAGTGCTCGCTTCCAGGACGGGGCGAGGGTCTTC.

This chain connects TRBV20-1 to TRBJ1-2; D might be TRBD1 (5 bases). From germline, CDR1 is DFQATT and CDR2 SNEGSKA (reference sequence). The CDR3 is 13 amino acids. CDR3 sequence (DNA): TGCAGGTGCAGCGGGGGACCGAACTATGGCTACACCTTC. Translation gives CRCSGGPNYGYTF.